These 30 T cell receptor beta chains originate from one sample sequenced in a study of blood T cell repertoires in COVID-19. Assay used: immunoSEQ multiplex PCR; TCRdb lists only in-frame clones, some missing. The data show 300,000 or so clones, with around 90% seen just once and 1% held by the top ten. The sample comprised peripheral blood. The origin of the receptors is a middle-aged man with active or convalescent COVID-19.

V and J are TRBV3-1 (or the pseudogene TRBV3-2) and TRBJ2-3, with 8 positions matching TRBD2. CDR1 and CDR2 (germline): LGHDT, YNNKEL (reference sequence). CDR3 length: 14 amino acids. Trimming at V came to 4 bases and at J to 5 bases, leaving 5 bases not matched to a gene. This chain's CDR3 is CASSRRGGLDTQYF. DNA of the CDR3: TGTGCCAGCAGCCGTCGGGGGGGCCTAGATACGCAGTATTTT.

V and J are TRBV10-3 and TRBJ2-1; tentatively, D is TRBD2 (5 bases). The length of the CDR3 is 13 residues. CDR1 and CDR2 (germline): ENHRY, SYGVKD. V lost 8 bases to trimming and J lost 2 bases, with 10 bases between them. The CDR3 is CAIRGSPYNEQFF. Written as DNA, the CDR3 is TGTGCCATCCGAGGGTCACCCTACAATGAGCAGTTCTTC.

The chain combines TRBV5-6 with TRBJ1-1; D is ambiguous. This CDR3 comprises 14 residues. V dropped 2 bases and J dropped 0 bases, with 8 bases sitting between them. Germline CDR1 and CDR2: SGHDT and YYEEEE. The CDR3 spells CASSFYELNTEAFF. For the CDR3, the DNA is TGTGCCAGCAGCTTTTATGAGTTGAACACTGAAGCTTTCTTT.

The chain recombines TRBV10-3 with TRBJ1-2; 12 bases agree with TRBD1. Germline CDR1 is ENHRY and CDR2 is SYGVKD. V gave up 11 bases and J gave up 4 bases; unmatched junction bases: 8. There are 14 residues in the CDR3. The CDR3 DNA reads TGTGCCCCCTCGCCGGGACAGGGGGCCTATGGCTACACCTTC. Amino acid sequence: CAPSPGQGAYGYTF.

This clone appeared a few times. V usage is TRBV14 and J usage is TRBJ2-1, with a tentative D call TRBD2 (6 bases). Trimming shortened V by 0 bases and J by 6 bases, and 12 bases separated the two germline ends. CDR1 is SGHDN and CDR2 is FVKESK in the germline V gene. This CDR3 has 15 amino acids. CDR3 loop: CASSQDRGSGNEQFF. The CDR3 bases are TGTGCCAGCAGCCAAGACCGGGGGTCGGGCAATGAGCAGTTCTTC. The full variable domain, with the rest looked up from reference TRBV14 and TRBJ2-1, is EAGVTQFPSHSVIEKGQTVTLRCDPISGHDNLYWYRRVMGKEIKFLLHFVKESKQDESGMPNNRFLAERTGGTYSTLKVQPAELEDSGVYFCASSQDRGSGNEQFFGPGTRLTVL.

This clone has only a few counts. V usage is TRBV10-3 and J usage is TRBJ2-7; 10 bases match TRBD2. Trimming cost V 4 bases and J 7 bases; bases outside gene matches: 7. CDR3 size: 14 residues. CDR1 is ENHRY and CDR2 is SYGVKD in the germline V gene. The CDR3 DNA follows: TGTGCCATCAGTGCAGGACTAGCGGACGATGAGCAGTACTTC. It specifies CAISAGLADDEQYF.

CDR3 residues: CASRLAGGTDTQYF. As DNA, the CDR3 is TGTGCCAGCAGACTAGCGGGGGGCACAGATACGCAGTATTTT. The gene calls are TRBV27 and TRBJ2-3, with TRBD2 matching over 11 bases. The trim removed 6 bases at V and 1 base at J, leaving 0 bases unmatched. Per the germline V gene, CDR1 is MNHEY and CDR2 is SMNVEV (reference sequence). This CDR3 contains 14 residues.

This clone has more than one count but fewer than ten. The chain's CDR3 is CASRRTENQPQHF. In DNA form, the CDR3 reads TGTGCCAGTAGGAGGACAGAGAATCAGCCCCAGCATTTT. The chain is built from TRBV19 and TRBJ1-5, with TRBD1 as a possible D gene (6 bases). Between the trimmed V and J ends, which lost 6 bases and 4 bases, there was a span of 10 bases. The CDR3 totals 13 residues. Germline V gene sequence: CDR1 LNHDA, CDR2 SQIVND (reference sequence). Full variable domain (missing parts from reference TRBV19 and TRBJ1-5): DGGITQSPKYLFRKEGQNVTLSCEQNLNHDAMYWYRQDPGQGLRLIYYSQIVNDFQKGDIAEGYSVSREKKESFPLTVTSAQKNPTAFYLCASRRTENQPQHFGDGTRLSIL.

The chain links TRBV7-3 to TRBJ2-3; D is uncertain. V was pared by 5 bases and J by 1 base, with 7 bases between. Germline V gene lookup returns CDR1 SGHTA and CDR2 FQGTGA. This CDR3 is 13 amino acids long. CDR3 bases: TGTGCCAGCAGCCCTGAGGGCACAGATACGCAGTATTTT. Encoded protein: CASSPEGTDTQYF.

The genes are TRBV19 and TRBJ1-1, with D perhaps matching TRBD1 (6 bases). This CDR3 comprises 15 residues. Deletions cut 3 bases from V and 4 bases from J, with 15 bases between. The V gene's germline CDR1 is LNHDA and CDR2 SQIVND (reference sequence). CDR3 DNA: TGTGCCAGTAGTATCTGGGTAGGGGGTGGCACTGAAGCTTTCTTT. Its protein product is CASSIWVGGGTEAFF.

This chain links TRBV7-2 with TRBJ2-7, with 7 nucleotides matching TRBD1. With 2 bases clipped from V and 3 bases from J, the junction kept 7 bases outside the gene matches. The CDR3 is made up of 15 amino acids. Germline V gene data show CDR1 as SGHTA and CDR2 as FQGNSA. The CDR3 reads CASSLRFGQVYEQYF. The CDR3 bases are TGTGCCAGCAGCTTAAGGTTCGGACAGGTCTACGAGCAGTACTTC.

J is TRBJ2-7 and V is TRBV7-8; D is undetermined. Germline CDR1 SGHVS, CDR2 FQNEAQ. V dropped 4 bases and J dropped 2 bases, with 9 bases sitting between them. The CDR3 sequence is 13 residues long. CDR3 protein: CASSYDSTYEQYF. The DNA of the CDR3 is TGTGCCAGCAGCTACGACTCCACCTACGAGCAGTACTTC.

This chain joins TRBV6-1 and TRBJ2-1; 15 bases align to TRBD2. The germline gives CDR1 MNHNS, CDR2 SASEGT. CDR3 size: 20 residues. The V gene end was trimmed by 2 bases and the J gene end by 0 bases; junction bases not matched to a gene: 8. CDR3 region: CASSERTSGRATSSYNEQFF. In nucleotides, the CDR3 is TGTGCCAGCAGTGAAAGGACTAGCGGGAGGGCGACGAGCTCCTACAATGAGCAGTTCTTC.

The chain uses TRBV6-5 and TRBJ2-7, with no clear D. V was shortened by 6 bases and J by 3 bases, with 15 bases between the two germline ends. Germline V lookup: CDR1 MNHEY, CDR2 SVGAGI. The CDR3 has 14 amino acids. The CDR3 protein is CASRFSSAVYEQYF. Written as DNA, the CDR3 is TGTGCCAGCAGGTTCTCGAGCGCCGTCTACGAGCAGTACTTC.

This chain's CDR3 is CASSLARGSGDGYTF. The CDR3 DNA reads as TGTGCCAGCAGCTTAGCGCGGGGAAGTGGAGATGGCTACACCTTC. The rearrangement uses TRBV7-2 and TRBJ1-2; D gene uncertain. Trimming removed 0 bases at V and 6 bases at J, with 14 bases between. Per the germline V gene, CDR1 is SGHTA and CDR2 is FQGNSA. This CDR3 is 15 amino acids long.

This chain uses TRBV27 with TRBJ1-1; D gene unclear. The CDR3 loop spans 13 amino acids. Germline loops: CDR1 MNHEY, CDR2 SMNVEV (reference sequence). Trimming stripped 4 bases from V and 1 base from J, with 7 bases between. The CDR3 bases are TGTGCCAGCAGTTACGCAGGGAACACTGAAGCTTTCTTT. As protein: CASSYAGNTEAFF.

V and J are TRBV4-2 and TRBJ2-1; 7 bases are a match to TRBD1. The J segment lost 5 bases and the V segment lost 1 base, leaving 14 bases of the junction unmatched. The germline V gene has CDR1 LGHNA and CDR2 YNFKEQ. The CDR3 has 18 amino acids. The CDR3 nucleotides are TGTGCCAGCAGCCAAGTGAATTCGCGAGGGGGCCAGGACAATGAGCAGTTCTTC. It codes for CASSQVNSRGGQDNEQFF.

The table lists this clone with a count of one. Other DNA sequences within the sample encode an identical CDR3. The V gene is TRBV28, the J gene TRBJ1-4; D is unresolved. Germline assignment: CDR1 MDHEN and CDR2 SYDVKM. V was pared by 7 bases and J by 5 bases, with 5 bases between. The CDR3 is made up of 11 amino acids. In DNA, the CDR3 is TGTGCCAGCATCTCGAATGAAAAACTGTTTTTT. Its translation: CASISNEKLFF.

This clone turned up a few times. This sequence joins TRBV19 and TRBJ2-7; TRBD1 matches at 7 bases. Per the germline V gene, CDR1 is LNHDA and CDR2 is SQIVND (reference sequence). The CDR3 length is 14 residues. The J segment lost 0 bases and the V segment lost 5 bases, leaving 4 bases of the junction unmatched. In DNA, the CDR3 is TGTGCCAGTAGTCGGGACAGTCACTCCTACGAGCAGTACTTC. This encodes CASSRDSHSYEQYF.

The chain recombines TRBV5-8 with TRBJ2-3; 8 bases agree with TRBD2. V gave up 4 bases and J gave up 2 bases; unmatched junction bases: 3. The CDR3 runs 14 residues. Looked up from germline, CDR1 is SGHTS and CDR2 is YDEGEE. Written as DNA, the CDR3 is TGTGCCAGCAGCCACGGGGGGGACACAGATACGCAGTATTTT. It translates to CASSHGGDTDTQYF. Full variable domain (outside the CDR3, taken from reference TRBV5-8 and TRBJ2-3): EAGVTQSPTHLIKTRGQQATLRCSPISGHTSVYWYQQALGLGLQFLLWYDEGEERNRGNFPPRFSGRQFPNYSSELNVNALELEDSALYLCASSHGGDTDTQYFGPGTRLTVL.

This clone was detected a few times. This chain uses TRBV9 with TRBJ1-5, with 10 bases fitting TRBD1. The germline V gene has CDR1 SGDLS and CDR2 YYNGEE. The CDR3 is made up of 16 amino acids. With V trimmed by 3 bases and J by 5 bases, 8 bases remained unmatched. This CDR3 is CASSASGTGAHQPQHF. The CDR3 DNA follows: TGTGCCAGCAGCGCTTCCGGGACAGGGGCACATCAGCCCCAGCATTTT.

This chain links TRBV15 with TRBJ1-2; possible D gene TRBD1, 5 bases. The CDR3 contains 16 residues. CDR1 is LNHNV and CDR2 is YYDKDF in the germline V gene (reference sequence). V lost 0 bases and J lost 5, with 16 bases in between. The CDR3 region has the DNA TGTGCCACCAGCAGAGATGGGGGGTTACCCAGTTATGGCTACACCTTC. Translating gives CATSRDGGLPSYGYTF.

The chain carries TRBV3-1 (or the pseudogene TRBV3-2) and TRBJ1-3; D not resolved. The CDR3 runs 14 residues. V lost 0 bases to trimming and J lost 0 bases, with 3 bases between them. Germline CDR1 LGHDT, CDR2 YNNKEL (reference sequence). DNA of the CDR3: TGTGCCAGCAGCCAAGACTACTCTGGAAACACCATATATTTT. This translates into CASSQDYSGNTIYF.

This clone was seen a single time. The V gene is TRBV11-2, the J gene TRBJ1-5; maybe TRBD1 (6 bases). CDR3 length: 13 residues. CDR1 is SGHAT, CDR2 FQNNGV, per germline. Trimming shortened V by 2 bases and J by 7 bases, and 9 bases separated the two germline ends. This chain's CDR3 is CASSLQGNQPQHF. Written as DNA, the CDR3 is TGTGCCAGCAGCTTACAGGGGAACCAGCCCCAGCATTTT.

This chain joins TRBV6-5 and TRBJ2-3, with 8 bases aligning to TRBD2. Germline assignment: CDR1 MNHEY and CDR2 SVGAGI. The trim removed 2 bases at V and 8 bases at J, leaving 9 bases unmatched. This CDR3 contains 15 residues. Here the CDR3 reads CASSYPGGGGGTQYF. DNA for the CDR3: TGTGCCAGCAGTTACCCCGGGGGGGGAGGAGGTACGCAGTATTTT.

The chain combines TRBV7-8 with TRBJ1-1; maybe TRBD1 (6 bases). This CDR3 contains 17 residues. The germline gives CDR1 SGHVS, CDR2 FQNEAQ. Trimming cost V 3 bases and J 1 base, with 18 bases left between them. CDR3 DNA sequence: TGTGCCAGCAGCTTGGTTACAGGGCAGAGGGCGAACACTGAAGCTTTCTTT. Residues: CASSLVTGQRANTEAFF. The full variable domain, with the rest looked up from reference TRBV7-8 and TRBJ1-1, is GAGVSQSPRYKVAKRGQDVALRCDPISGHVSLFWYQQALGQGPEFLTYFQNEAQLDKSGLPSDRFFAERPEGSVSTLKIQRTQQEDSAVYLCASSLVTGQRANTEAFFGQGTRLTVV.

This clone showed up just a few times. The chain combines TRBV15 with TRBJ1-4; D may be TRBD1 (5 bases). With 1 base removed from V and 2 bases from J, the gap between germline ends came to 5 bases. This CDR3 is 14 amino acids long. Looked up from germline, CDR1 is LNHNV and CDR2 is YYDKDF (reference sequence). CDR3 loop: CATSRAGTNEKLFF. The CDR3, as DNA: TGTGCCACCAGCAGAGCAGGGACTAATGAAAAACTGTTTTTT.

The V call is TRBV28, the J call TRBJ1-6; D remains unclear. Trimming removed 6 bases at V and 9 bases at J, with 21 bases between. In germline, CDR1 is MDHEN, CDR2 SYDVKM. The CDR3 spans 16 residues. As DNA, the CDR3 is TGTGCCAGCAGATCCTTCGGGAGGACCCGTGGTTCACCCCTCCACTTT. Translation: CASRSFGRTRGSPLHF.

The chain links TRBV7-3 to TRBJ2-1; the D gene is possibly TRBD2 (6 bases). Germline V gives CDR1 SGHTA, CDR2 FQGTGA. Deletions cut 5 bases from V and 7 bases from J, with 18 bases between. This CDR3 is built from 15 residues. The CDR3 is CASSPSPSGFNEQFF. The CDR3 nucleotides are TGTGCCAGCAGCCCAAGTCCCAGCGGGTTTAATGAGCAGTTCTTC.

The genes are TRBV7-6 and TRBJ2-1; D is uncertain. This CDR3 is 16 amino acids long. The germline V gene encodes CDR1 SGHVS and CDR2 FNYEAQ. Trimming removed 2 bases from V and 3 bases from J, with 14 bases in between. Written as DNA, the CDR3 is TGTGCCAGCAGCTTATCTAACGGAGTCCTCTACAATGAGCAGTTCTTC. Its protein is CASSLSNGVLYNEQFF.